These 4 T cell receptor beta chains were all obtained from the same sample, sequenced in a study of regulatory T cells in long-lasting Graves disease (dated by TCRdb to the early 2020s). Libraries were prepared through multiplex PCR. TCRdb names Illumina HiSeq 4000 as the instrument used. iRepertoire HTBI primers and Arm-PCR amplification of CDR3 regions were used to construct TCR beta libraries. TCRdb's own reprocessing of the public reads used fastp at Q25 and MiXCR and kept productive beta chains. Each CDR3 protein gets just one entry, which takes the most common genes and DNA from the rows behind it. The sample table shows about 470,000 distinct CDR3 sequences, and about 16% are seen once. Of the sample, over 15% is held by the ten largest clones. Sample time point, as interpreted from the label and publication: newly diagnosed GD, antithyroid drugs for less than 3 months. RNA was extracted from PBMCs in TRIzol for both TCR sequencing and RNA sequencing.

These same data were also listed under a study on T cells in Graves' hyperthyroidism and ophthalmopathy.

Here the sequenced sample was peripheral blood mononuclear cells (PBMCs), taken at new diagnosis, from a patient treated with antithyroid drugs. The receptors originated from a woman aged 25-40 years with Graves disease. Donor details come from another sample of the same person, matched by shared clones.

This clonotype was seen ten or more times. The V call is TRBV18, the J call TRBJ2-4, with 9 bases identical to TRBD1. J gave up 3 bases and V 3 bases, and 3 bases lay outside the gene matches. Germline CDR1 is KGHSH and CDR2 is LQKENI. This CDR3 spans 15 amino acids. The CDR3 loop reads CASSPGQGIKNIQYF. As DNA, the CDR3 is TGTGCCAGCTCACCGGGACAGGGTATCAAAAACATTCAGTACTTC.

This clonotype was recorded many times. The chain couples TRBV2 to TRBJ1-1; possibly TRBD1 for D (5 bases). Germline CDR1 is SNHLY and CDR2 is FYNNEI. The CDR3 spans 16 residues. Trimming cost V 6 bases and J 3 bases, with 20 bases left between them. CDR3 sequence: CASRPPGPLRDTEAFF. The CDR3 DNA sequence: TGTGCCAGCAGGCCCCCGGGACCCTTGAGGGACACTGAAGCTTTCTTT.

This clonotype occurred many times. The gene calls are TRBV20-1 and TRBJ2-1; no clear D gene. The V and J ends lost 3 bases and 8 bases respectively, with 17 bases between them. CDR3 length: 14 amino acids. The germline V gene has CDR1 DFQATT and CDR2 SNEGSKA (reference sequence). This CDR3 is CSASLGGDSDEQFF. The CDR3 bases are TGCAGTGCTAGCCTTGGCGGTGACTCCGATGAGCAGTTCTTC.

As to this clonotype: A single base is all that separates this from a far larger clone, so a read error is likely. No DNA is shown, since the ends of the CDR3 on it are uncertain; the CDR3 is the one TCRdb lists. This sequence joins TRBV2 and TRBJ2-6; the table's TRBD2 call for D was not verified on the DNA. 16 amino acids form the CDR3, both terminal residues included. Per germline, CDR1 SNHLY and CDR2 FYNNEI. CDR3 residues: CASSEVVGAGANVPTF.